This T cell receptor (beta chain) was sequenced for a study of T cell responses to AZD1222 COVID-19 vaccine. General study results and limits: Baseline seropositivity characterized only a handful of AZD1222 recipients.

Profiling relied on immunoSEQ multiplex PCR, and the TCRdb table lists in-frame clones only, not all of them. The table lists under 150,000 clones, 90% of them singletons. Whether given at about 4 or about 12 weeks, second doses were pooled. In regard to this clone: The antigen remains unidentified.

This sample comprised peripheral blood, obtained 28 days after the second AZD1222 dose. This TCR came from an adult who received the AZD1222 COVID-19 vaccine.

Here the CDR3 DNA reads TGTGCCAGTAGTATAGACCCCCGCTCCTACAATGAGCAGTTCTTC. Protein product: CASSIDPRSYNEQFF. The chain is built from TRBV19 and TRBJ2-1; D call uncertain. The germline gives CDR1 LNHDA, CDR2 SQIVND (reference sequence). V was clipped by 0 bases and J by 0 bases, with 6 bases between them. This CDR3 comprises 15 residues.